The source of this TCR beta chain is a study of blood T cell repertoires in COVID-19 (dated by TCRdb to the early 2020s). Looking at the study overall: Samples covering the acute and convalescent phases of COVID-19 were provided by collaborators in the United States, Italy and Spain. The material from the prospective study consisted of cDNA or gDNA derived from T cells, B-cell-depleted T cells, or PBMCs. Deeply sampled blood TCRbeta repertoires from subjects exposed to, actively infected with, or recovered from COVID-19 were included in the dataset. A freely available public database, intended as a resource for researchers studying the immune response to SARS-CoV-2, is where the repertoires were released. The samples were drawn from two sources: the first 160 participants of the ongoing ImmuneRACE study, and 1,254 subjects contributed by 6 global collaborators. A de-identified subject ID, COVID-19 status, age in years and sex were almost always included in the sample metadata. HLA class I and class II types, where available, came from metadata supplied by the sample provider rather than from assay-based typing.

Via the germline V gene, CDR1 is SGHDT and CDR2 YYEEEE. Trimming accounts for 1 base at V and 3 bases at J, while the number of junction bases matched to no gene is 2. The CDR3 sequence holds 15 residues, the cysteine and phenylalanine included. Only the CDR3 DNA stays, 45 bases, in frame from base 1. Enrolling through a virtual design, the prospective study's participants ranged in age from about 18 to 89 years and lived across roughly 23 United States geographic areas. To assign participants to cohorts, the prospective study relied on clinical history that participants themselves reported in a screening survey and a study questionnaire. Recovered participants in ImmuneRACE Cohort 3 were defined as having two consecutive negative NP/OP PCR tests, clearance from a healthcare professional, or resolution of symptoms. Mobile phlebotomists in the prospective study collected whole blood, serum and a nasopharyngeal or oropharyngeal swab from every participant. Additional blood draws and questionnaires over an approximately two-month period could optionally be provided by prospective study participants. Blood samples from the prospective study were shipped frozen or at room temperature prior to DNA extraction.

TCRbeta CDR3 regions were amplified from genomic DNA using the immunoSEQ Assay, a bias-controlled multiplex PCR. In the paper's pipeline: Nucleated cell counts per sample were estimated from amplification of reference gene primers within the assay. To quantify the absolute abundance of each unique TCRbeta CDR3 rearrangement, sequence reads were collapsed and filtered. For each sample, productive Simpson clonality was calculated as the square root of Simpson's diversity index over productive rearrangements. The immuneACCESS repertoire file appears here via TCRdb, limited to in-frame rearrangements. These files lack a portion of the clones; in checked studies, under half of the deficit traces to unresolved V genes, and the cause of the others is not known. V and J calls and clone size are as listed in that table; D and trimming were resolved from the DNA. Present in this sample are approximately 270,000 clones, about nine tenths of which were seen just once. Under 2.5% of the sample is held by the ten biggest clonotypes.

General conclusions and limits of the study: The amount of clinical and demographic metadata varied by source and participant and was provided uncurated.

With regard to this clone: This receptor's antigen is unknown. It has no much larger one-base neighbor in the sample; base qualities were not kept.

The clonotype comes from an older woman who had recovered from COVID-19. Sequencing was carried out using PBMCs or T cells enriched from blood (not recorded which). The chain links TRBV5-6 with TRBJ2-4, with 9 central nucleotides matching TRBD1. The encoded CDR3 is CASSLTGGVKNIQYF. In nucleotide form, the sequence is TGTGCCAGCAGCTTGACAGGGGGCGTCAAAAACATTCAGTACTTC.